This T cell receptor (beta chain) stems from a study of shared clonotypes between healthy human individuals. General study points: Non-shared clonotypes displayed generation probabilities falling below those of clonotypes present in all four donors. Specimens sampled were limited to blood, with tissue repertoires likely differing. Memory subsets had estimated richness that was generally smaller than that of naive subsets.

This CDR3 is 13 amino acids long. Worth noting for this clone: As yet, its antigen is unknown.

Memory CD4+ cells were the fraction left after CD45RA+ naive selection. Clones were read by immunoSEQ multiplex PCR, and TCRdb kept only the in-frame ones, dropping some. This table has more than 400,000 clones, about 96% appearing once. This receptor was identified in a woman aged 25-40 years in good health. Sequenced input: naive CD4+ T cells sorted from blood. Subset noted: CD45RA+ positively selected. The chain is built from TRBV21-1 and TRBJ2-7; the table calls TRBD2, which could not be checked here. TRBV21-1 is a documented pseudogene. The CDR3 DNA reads TGTGCCAGCAGCCCGCGCCCCATGTACGAGCAGTACTTC. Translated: CASSPRPMYEQYF.